This T cell receptor (beta chain) came from a study of blood T cell repertoires in COVID-19. In germline, CDR1 is LGHNA, CDR2 YNFKEQ. Germline trimming cut 1 base from V and 4 bases from J; bases unmatched to any gene: 4. This CDR3 region has 15 residues. This clone was detected a few times. Assay used: immunoSEQ multiplex PCR; TCRdb lists only in-frame clones, some missing. The profile covers around 140,000 clones, with around 80% appearing a single time and approximately 3.5% taken by the ten largest. Sequenced sample: peripheral blood. This receptor was taken from a man between 65 and 85 years old who had recovered from COVID-19. The V gene is TRBV4-2, the J gene TRBJ1-3; 7 positions agree with TRBD1. CDR3 in amino acids: CASSQGTGEGNTIYF. DNA for the CDR3: TGTGCCAGCAGCCAAGGAACAGGGGAGGGAAACACCATATATTTT.